What follows are 8 T cell receptor beta chains derived from one specimen sequenced in a study of cytomegalovirus exposure and HLA in healthy donors. The PCR contained 60 Vbeta and 13 Jbeta primers. TCRdb keeps only in-frame clones here, not all; method: immunoSEQ multiplex PCR. This sample has more than 150,000 clones, with 65% to 85% found just once. Sequencing was carried out using PBMCs. These receptors originate from a woman aged 40 to 55 in good health and CMV-seropositive.

This clone was seen only once. The chain recombines TRBV28 with TRBJ2-3, with 7 bases fitting TRBD2. Losses at the gene ends were 4 bases for V and 2 bases for J; bases not matched to a gene: 9. Germline assignment: CDR1 MDHEN and CDR2 SYDVKM. This CDR3 comprises 16 residues. The CDR3 spells CASSSPRGDSTDTQYF. The CDR3 DNA reads TGTGCCAGCAGTTCTCCCCGGGGGGATTCCACAGATACGCAGTATTTT. Full variable domain (remainder filled in from reference TRBV28 and TRBJ2-3): DVKVTQSSRYLVKRTGEKVFLECVQDMDHENMFWYRQDPGLGLRLIYFSYDVKMKEKGDIPEGYSVSREKKERFSLILESASTNQTSMYLCASSSPRGDSTDTQYFGPGTRLTVL.

This clone was seen only a few times. The V and J genes are TRBV27 and TRBJ2-3; 9 nucleotides line up with TRBD2. Trimming at V came to 0 bases and at J to 1 base, leaving 5 bases not matched to a gene. CDR1 and CDR2 from the germline V gene are MNHEY and SMNVEV (reference sequence). CDR3 length: 17 amino acids. The CDR3 sequence is CASSLSPLAGRTDTQYF. Written as DNA, the CDR3 is TGTGCCAGCAGTTTATCTCCCCTAGCGGGGCGCACAGATACGCAGTATTTT.

V usage is TRBV4-3 and J usage is TRBJ2-1, with 9 nucleotides matching TRBD2. The V gene's germline CDR1 is LGHNA and CDR2 YSLEER. The trim removed 4 bases at V and 8 bases at J, leaving 9 bases unmatched. The CDR3 sequence is 15 residues long. For the CDR3, the DNA is TGCGCCAGCAGCCTCCTAGCGGGGAGAACAGATGAGCAGTTCTTC. Encoded protein: CASSLLAGRTDEQFF.

This chain joins TRBV7-2 and TRBJ1-2, with D possibly being TRBD1 (6 bases). The CDR3 sequence is 16 residues long. Looked up from germline, CDR1 is SGHTA and CDR2 is FQGNSA. The V end was cut by 6 bases, the J end by 8 bases, with 25 bases between. CDR3 in amino acids: CASRSTQGRGFSGYTF. CDR3 in DNA: TGTGCCAGCAGAAGTACCCAGGGGAGGGGGTTTTCGGGCTACACCTTC.

This clone is a singleton in its sample. This sequence joins TRBV5-4 and TRBJ1-6; TRBD1 aligns across 8 bases. The CDR3 contains 15 residues. With V trimmed by 4 bases and J by 7 bases, 7 bases remained unmatched. From germline, CDR1 is SGHNT and CDR2 YYREEE (reference sequence). CDR3 DNA sequence: TGTGCCAGCAGCCATAACAGGGGGAGGAATTCACCCCTCCACTTT. Its translation is CASSHNRGRNSPLHF.

The count of this clone is one. The chain joins TRBV28 to TRBJ1-2; D call uncertain. The CDR3 covers 12 residues. From germline, CDR1 is MDHEN and CDR2 SYDVKM. V was cut by 11 bases and J by 4 bases, with 14 bases left in between. CDR3 nucleotides: TGTGCCGGGCCCTTTGGCCCCTATGGCTACACCTTC. Translated, it gives CAGPFGPYGYTF.

In its sample, this clone was seen once. The chain has TRBV15 and TRBJ2-7; a possible D gene is TRBD2 (6 bases). This CDR3 spans 14 amino acids. V was clipped by 5 bases and J by 6 bases, with 17 bases between them. CDR1 is LNHNV, CDR2 YYDKDF, per germline (reference sequence). This CDR3 is CATSSARSAGEQYF. In nucleotides, the CDR3 is TGTGCCACCAGCTCCGCCCGGTCAGCGGGCGAGCAGTACTTC.

The chain is built from TRBV2 and TRBJ2-1; D is perhaps TRBD2 (6 bases). Germline V CDR1 and CDR2: SNHLY, FYNNEI. V lost 6 bases and J lost 4, with 16 bases in between. The CDR3 is 15 residues long. The CDR3 reads CASRLLVGGYNEQFF. The CDR3, as DNA: TGTGCCAGCAGACTACTAGTGGGGGGATACAATGAGCAGTTCTTC.